This T cell receptor (beta chain) was sequenced in a study of CD8 T cells in ankylosing spondylitis. Regarding the study as a whole: Disease-linked clones, CD8+, were relatively rare in peripheral blood. Blood of patients with ankylosing spondylitis appeared to be characterized by a TCR beta motif of eight highly homologous variants. Matched ankylosing spondylitis synovial fluid reportedly showed significant enrichment of disease-linked clones.

Libraries for TCR beta were made by quantitative 5'-RACE with molecular barcodes. MiXCR was run by TCRdb on the 5' RACE reads, yielding one entry per CDR3 protein. The sample lists about 170,000 distinct CDR3 sequences; about 17% were seen once. This CDR3 comprises 14 residues. The V and J ends lost 3 bases and 8 bases, in that order; junction bases with no gene match: 4. Per the germline V gene, CDR1 is SGHTA and CDR2 is FQGNSA. Worth noting for this clonotype: Its antigen is not identified.

The V call is TRBV7-2, the J call TRBJ1-4; 9 bases are a match to TRBD1. What was sequenced was blood, either unsorted or a sorted T cell fraction (not recorded which). This sequence originates from a male donor with ankylosing spondylitis or in good health (not recorded which). As DNA, the CDR3 is TGTGCCAGCAGCTTGGACAGGGGATACGAAAAACTGTTTTTT. This translates into CASSLDRGYEKLFF.